This T cell receptor (beta chain) was captured in a study of Graves' ophthalmopathy and Graves' hyperthyroidism. This clonotype was recorded many times. Investigators amplified TCR beta CDR3 regions from RNA transcripts. The library came from an HTBI-primed first-round RT-PCR and a second-round multiplex PCR. TCRdb re-called the multiplex PCR reads with MiXCR, one entry per CDR3 protein. The sample has roughly 400,000 distinct CDR3 sequences, roughly 18% seen once; the top ten hold 1.6%. From germline, CDR1 is MNHEY and CDR2 SVGAGI. The CDR3 has 12 amino acids. The V segment lost 4 bases and the J segment 7 bases; nucleotides outside the gene matches: 4.

The origin of this receptor is a young woman with Graves' ophthalmopathy. The sequenced sample was peripheral blood. V usage is TRBV6-5 and J usage is TRBJ2-7; 7 nucleotides align to TRBD2. The CDR3, as DNA: TGTGCCAGCAGTTCTACCGGGGGGGAGCAGTACTTC. Amino acids: CASSSTGGEQYF.